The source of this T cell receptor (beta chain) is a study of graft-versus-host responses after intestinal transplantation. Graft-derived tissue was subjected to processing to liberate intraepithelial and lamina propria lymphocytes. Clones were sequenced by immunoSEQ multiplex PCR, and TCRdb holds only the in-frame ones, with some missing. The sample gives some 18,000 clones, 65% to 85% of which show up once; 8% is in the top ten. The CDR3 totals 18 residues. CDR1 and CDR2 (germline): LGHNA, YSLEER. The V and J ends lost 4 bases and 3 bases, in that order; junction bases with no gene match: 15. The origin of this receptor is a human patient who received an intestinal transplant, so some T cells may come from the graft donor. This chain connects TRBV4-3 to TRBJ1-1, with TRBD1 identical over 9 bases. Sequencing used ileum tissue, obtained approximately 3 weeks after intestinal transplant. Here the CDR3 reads CASSRSTGGGGYDTEAFF. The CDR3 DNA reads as TGCGCCAGCAGCCGATCTACAGGGGGCGGAGGTTACGACACTGAAGCTTTCTTT.